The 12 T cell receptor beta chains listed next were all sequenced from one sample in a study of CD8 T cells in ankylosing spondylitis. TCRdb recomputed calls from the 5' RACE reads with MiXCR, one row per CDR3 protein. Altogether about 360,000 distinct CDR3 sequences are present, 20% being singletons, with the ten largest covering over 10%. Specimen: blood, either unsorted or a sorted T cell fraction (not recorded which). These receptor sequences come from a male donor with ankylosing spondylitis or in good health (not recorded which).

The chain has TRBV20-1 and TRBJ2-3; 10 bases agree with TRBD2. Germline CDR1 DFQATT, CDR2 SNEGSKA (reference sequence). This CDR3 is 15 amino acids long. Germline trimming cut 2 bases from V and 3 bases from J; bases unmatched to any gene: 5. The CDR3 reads CSARHGLAATDTQYF. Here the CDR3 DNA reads TGCAGTGCTAGACACGGACTAGCGGCTACAGATACGCAGTATTTT.

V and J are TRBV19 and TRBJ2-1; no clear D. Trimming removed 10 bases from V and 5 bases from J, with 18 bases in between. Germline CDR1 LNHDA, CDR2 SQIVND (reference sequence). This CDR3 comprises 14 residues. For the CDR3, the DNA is TGTGCCACCTCGGGCAGGCATGGGGACAATGAGCAGTTCTTC. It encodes CATSGRHGDNEQFF.

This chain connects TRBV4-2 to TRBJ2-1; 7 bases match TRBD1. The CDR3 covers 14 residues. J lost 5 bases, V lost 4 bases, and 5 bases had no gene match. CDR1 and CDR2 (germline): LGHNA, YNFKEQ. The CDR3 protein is CASSPGTANNEQFF. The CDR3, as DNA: TGTGCCAGCAGCCCCGGGACAGCCAACAATGAGCAGTTCTTC.

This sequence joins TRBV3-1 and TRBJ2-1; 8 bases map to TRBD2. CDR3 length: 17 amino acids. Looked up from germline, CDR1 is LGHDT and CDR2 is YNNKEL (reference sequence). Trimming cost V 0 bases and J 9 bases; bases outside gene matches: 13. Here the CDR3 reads CASSQDPGLGNFGEQFF. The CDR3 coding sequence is TGTGCCAGCAGCCAAGATCCGGGACTAGGGAATTTCGGTGAGCAGTTCTTC.

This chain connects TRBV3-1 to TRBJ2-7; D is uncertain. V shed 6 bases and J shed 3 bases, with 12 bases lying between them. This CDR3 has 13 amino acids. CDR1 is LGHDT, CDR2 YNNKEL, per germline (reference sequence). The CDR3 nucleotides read TGTGCCAGCAGATCAGACGAGGACTACGAGCAGTACTTC. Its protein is CASRSDEDYEQYF.

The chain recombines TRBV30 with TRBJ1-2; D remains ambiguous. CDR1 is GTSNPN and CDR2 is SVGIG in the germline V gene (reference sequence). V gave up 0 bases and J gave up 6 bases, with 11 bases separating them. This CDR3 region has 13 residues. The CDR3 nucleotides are TGTGCCTGGAGTGTAATAGGATACGATGGCTACACCTTC. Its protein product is CAWSVIGYDGYTF.

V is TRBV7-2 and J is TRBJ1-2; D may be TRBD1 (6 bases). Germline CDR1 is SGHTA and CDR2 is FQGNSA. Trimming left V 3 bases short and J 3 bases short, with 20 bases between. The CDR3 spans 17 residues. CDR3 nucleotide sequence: TGTGCCAGCAGCTTGCCCCGCTACAGGGATCTTTACTATGGCTACACCTTC. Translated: CASSLPRYRDLYYGYTF.

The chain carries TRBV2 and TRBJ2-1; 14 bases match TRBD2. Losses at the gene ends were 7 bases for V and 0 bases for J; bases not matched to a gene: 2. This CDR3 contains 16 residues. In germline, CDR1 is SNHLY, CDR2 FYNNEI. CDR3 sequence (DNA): TGTGCCAGCACCGGACTAGCGGGGGGCTCCTACAATGAGCAGTTCTTC. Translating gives CASTGLAGGSYNEQFF.

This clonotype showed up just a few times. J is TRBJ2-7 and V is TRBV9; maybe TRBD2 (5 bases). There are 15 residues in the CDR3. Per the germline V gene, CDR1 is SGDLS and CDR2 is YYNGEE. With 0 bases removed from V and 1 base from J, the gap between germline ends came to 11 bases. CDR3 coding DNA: TGTGCCAGCAGCGTAGGTGGCGGCGGGTCCTACGAGCAGTACTTC. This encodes CASSVGGGGSYEQYF.

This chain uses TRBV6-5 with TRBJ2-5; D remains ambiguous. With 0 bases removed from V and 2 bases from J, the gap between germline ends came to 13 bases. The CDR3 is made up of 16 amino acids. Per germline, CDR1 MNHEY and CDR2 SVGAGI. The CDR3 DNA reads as TGTGCCAGCAGTTACTCGATTGGTCAGGCGCAAGAGACCCAGTACTTC. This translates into CASSYSIGQAQETQYF.

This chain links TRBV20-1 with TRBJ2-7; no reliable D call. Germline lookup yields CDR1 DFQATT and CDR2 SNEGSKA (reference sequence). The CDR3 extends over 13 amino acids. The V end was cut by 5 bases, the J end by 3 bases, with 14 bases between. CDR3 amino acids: CSARPPTDYEQYF. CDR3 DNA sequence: TGCAGTGCTCGGCCACCGACGGACTACGAGCAGTACTTC.

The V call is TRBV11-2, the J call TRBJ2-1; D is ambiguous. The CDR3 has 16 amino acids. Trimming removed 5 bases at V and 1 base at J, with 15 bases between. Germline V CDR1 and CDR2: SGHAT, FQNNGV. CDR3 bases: TGTGCCAGCAGCGCCCACGGGCCTAGTTCCTACAATGAGCAGTTCTTC. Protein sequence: CASSAHGPSSYNEQFF.